The 27 T cell receptor beta chains in this list originate from one sample, sequenced in a study of blood T cell repertoires in COVID-19 (dated by TCRdb to about 2020). Library preparation employed the immunoSEQ multiplex PCR assay. This is the immuneACCESS table as TCRdb keeps it, with only in-frame sequences that have V and J called. A part of the clones is gone; compared with another copy, unresolved V genes explain less than half, and the rest is unexplained. The sample profile shows roughly 100,000 clones; about 76% of them were found once. 15% to 20% of the sample is taken by the ten largest. The sequencing sample was made of peripheral blood. These receptor sequences come from a woman in her sixties or seventies with acute or convalescent COVID-19.

The V and J genes are TRBV3-1 (or the pseudogene TRBV3-2) and TRBJ2-1, with D perhaps matching TRBD1 (5 bases). CDR3 size: 17 residues. Trimming left V 3 bases short and J 8 bases short, with 23 bases between. From germline, CDR1 is LGHDT and CDR2 YNNKEL (reference sequence). CDR3 DNA: TGTGCCAGCAGCCAGGTACTCTCCCGGACCACACAGGATGAGCAGTTCTTC. Translating it yields CASSQVLSRTTQDEQFF.

This clone occurred a few times. The chain recombines TRBV6-2 or TRBV6-3 with TRBJ2-7; TRBD1 aligns across 8 bases. V dropped 2 bases and J dropped 3; count of bases not matched to a gene: 3. Germline CDR1 and CDR2: MNHEY and SVGEGT. The CDR3 is 14 residues long. The CDR3 loop is CASSYGTGGYEQYF. CDR3 coding DNA: TGTGCCAGCAGTTACGGGACAGGAGGCTACGAGCAGTACTTC.

This clone was observed a few times. This may arise from a read error, as a much more abundant clone is one base away. Other nucleotide sequences in the sample specify the same CDR3. The V call is TRBV5-1, the J call TRBJ2-7, with 8 bases identical to TRBD2. After removal of 10 bases from V and 8 bases from J, the junction contained 23 bases not matched to a gene. The CDR3 totals 16 residues. Germline-derived CDR1 and CDR2 are SGHRS and YFSETQ. The CDR3 DNA sequence: TGCGCCCGCTTGCGCGGTTGGGGGGGCCGGGGGGGGCAGCAGTACTTC. The encoded protein is CARLRGWGGRGGQQYF.

This clone was counted between two and nine times. V and J are TRBV12-3 or TRBV12-4 and TRBJ1-2, with D possibly matching TRBD1 (5 bases). V lost 6 bases and J 4 bases, leaving 12 bases between the germline ends. The CDR3 is made up of 13 amino acids. CDR3 sequence (DNA): TGTGCCAGCAGGGAGGGACTGCTCTATGGCTACACCTTC. Protein product: CASREGLLYGYTF.

The chain recombines TRBV5-1 with TRBJ2-1; 12 bases match TRBD1. The germline gives CDR1 SGHRS, CDR2 YFSETQ. Germline trimming cut 4 bases from V and 9 bases from J; bases unmatched to any gene: 8. The CDR3 sequence is 15 residues long. This CDR3 reads CASSPWDRGQVEQFF. The DNA for the CDR3 is TGCGCCAGCAGCCCCTGGGACAGGGGGCAGGTTGAGCAGTTCTTC.

V and J are TRBV2 and TRBJ2-3; 7 bases map to TRBD1. CDR1 and CDR2 (germline): SNHLY, FYNNEI. The CDR3 is made up of 15 amino acids. V shed 5 bases and J 2 bases; nucleotides not matched to a gene: 7. CDR3 residues: CASSLSGTDTDTQYF. The CDR3 DNA reads TGTGCCAGCAGTCTATCCGGGACAGACACAGATACGCAGTATTTT.

CDR3 loop: CASSQRDRKNTEAFF. The CDR3 DNA reads TGTGCCAGCAGCCAAAGGGACAGGAAGAACACTGAAGCTTTCTTT. The V call is TRBV4-2, the J call TRBJ1-1; 8 bases are shared with TRBD1. The germline gives CDR1 LGHNA, CDR2 YNFKEQ. Trimming removed 2 bases from V and 1 base from J; junction bases left unmatched: 3. The CDR3 consists of 15 residues.

This sequence joins TRBV6-2 or TRBV6-3 and TRBJ1-2; 7 positions match TRBD1. The trim removed 5 bases at V and 4 bases at J, leaving 13 bases unmatched. Looked up from germline, CDR1 is MNHEY and CDR2 is SVGEGT. The CDR3 is 16 amino acids. CDR3 sequence: CASSRSGTARFYGYTF. DNA of the CDR3: TGTGCCAGCAGTCGCTCTGGGACAGCACGGTTCTATGGCTACACCTTC.

The rearrangement joins TRBV25-1 to TRBJ1-4; D perhaps matches TRBD1 (5 bases). Per the germline V gene, CDR1 is MGHDK and CDR2 is SYGVNS. This CDR3 has 17 residues. Trimming removed 1 base from V and 8 bases from J, with 20 bases in between. The CDR3 sequence is CASSEFAGQAGREKLFF. The CDR3 DNA follows: TGTGCCAGCAGTGAATTTGCAGGGCAGGCCGGACGGGAAAAACTGTTTTTT.

The genes are TRBV29-1 and TRBJ2-7; no clear D. V was clipped by 7 bases and J by 3 bases, with 16 bases between them. Germline CDR1 is SQVTM and CDR2 is ANQGSEA. The CDR3 covers 13 residues. The CDR3 reads CSGRSVGNYEQYF. The CDR3 DNA reads TGCAGCGGCCGAAGCGTGGGTAACTACGAGCAGTACTTC.

This clone has just one count. The chain carries TRBV3-1 (or the pseudogene TRBV3-2) and TRBJ2-2, with D perhaps matching TRBD2 (6 bases). Germline CDR1 is LGHDT and CDR2 is YNNKEL (reference sequence). The V end was cut by 0 bases, the J end by 5 bases, with 10 bases between. There are 15 residues in the CDR3. The CDR3: CASSQDGGWTGELFF. CDR3 bases: TGTGCCAGCAGCCAAGACGGGGGTTGGACCGGGGAGCTGTTTTTT.

V and J are TRBV29-1 and TRBJ1-1; 7 nucleotides match TRBD1. Germline loops: CDR1 SQVTM, CDR2 ANQGSEA. The CDR3 has 13 amino acids. V was clipped by 6 bases and J by 1 base; unmatched bases: 5. CDR3 sequence reads: CSVSGTANTEAFF. DNA of the CDR3: TGCAGCGTCTCCGGGACAGCGAACACTGAAGCTTTCTTT. The full variable domain, rest sourced from reference TRBV29-1 and TRBJ1-1, is SAVISQKPSRDICQRGTSLTIQCQVDSQVTMMFWYRQQPGQSLTLIATANQGSEATYESGFVIDKFPISRPNLTFSTLTVSNMSPEDSSIYLCSVSGTANTEAFFGQGTRLTVV.

The J gene is TRBJ2-2, the V gene TRBV5-1; 10 nucleotides agree with TRBD1. With V trimmed by 4 bases and J by 6 bases, 6 bases remained unmatched. CDR1 and CDR2 from the germline V gene are SGHRS and YFSETQ. This CDR3 region has 15 residues. Written as DNA, the CDR3 is TGCGCCAGCAGCACCCGACAGGGGGCCCCCGGGGAGCTGTTTTTT. This sequence encodes CASSTRQGAPGELFF.

The chain combines TRBV5-1 with TRBJ2-2; D gene ambiguous. The CDR3 extends over 14 amino acids. V lost 7 bases, J lost 7 bases, and 17 bases lay in between. Looked up from germline, CDR1 is SGHRS and CDR2 is YFSETQ. CDR3 residues: CASALPSVHGELFF. For the CDR3, the DNA is TGCGCCAGCGCCCTCCCCAGCGTCCACGGGGAGCTGTTTTTT.

The chain has TRBV6-5 and TRBJ1-2; D gene uncertain. Germline loops: CDR1 MNHEY, CDR2 SVGAGI. Trimming stripped 8 bases from V and 2 bases from J, with 12 bases between. The CDR3 spans 13 residues. The CDR3: CASQGVGNYGYTF. CDR3 in DNA: TGTGCCAGCCAAGGAGTTGGCAACTATGGCTACACCTTC.

This clone was seen a handful of times. V is TRBV30 and J is TRBJ1-2; 8 bases are shared with TRBD1. The CDR3 spans 13 residues. Unmatched junction bases numbered 8, after V lost 5 bases and J lost 6 bases. From germline, CDR1 is GTSNPN and CDR2 SVGIG (reference sequence). The CDR3 nucleotides read TGTGCCTGGTCCAAAGACAGGGGTAATGGCTACACCTTC. This translates into CAWSKDRGNGYTF.

This chain connects TRBV5-4 to TRBJ2-5; TRBD1 agrees at 9 bases. This CDR3 spans 19 amino acids. CDR1 is SGHNT, CDR2 YYREEE, per germline (reference sequence). J was trimmed by 5 bases and V by 0 bases; bases with no gene match: 17. The CDR3 DNA reads TGTGCCAGCAGCTTGGGGTCCGGGACAGGGCAAAAGTGGAGGGAGACCCAGTACTTC. Protein: CASSLGSGTGQKWRETQYF.

This clone came up many times. The chain links TRBV2 to TRBJ1-2; 7 bases map to TRBD1. CDR3 length: 13 residues. The trim removed 3 bases at V and 8 bases at J, leaving 6 bases unmatched. Germline V gene lookup returns CDR1 SNHLY and CDR2 FYNNEI. CDR3 bases: TGTGCCAGCAGTGACAGGGGGGTACGGGGCTACACCTTC. It is translated as CASSDRGVRGYTF.

This rearrangement joins TRBV11-2 to TRBJ2-1; the D gene is possibly TRBD1 (5 bases). The CDR3 has 13 residues. CDR1 and CDR2 (germline): SGHAT, FQNNGV. V was trimmed by 6 bases and J by 3 bases, leaving 9 bases between them. The CDR3 nucleotides read TGTGCCAGCAGTCGACAGAACTACAATGAGCAGTTCTTC. Its protein is CASSRQNYNEQFF. Complete variable domain (other parts from reference TRBV11-2 and TRBJ2-1): EAGVAQSPRYKIIEKRQSVAFWCNPISGHATLYWYQQILGQGPKLLIQFQNNGVVDDSQLPKDRFSAERLKGVDSTLKIQPAKLEDSAVYLCASSRQNYNEQFFGPGTRLTVL.

The chain combines TRBV27 with TRBJ1-2; the D is unclear. Per germline, CDR1 MNHEY and CDR2 SMNVEV (reference sequence). Between the trimmed V and J ends, which lost 5 bases and 0 bases, there was a span of 7 bases. This CDR3 contains 13 residues. This CDR3 is CASSVGANYGYTF. In nucleotides, the CDR3 is TGTGCCAGCAGTGTGGGAGCTAACTATGGCTACACCTTC.

This clone was picked up a small number of times. The CDR3 DNA reads TGTGCCAGCAGTCACTACGCTAGCGGGGGGAGAGAGCAGTTCTTC. Amino acids: CASSHYASGGREQFF. The V and J genes are TRBV6-6 and TRBJ2-1; TRBD2 aligns across 11 bases. Germline V CDR1 and CDR2: MNHNY, SVGAGI (reference sequence). With V trimmed by 5 bases and J by 10 bases, 10 bases remained unmatched. The CDR3 has 15 residues.

V and J are TRBV7-2 and TRBJ2-4; 13 nucleotides agree with TRBD2. The CDR3 contains 16 residues. V shed 5 bases and J 9 bases; nucleotides not matched to a gene: 10. Germline V gene lookup returns CDR1 SGHTA and CDR2 FQGNSA. The chain's CDR3 is CASSIRTSGGGTIQYF. Written as DNA, the CDR3 is TGTGCCAGCAGCATAAGGACTAGCGGGGGTGGGACCATTCAGTACTTC.

The genes are TRBV5-8 and TRBJ1-1; 7 bases map to TRBD1. The junction had 5 bases not matched to a gene; V was cut back by 4 bases and J by 2 bases. Germline loops: CDR1 SGHTS, CDR2 YDEGEE. CDR3 size: 14 residues. The CDR3 region has the DNA TGTGCCAGCAGCGCACAGGGGCTTAACACTGAAGCTTTCTTT. This gives the protein CASSAQGLNTEAFF.

The CDR3 loop reads CSAGQGASGNTIYF. The CDR3 nucleotides read TGCAGCGCGGGACAGGGGGCCTCTGGAAACACCATATATTTT. The gene calls are TRBV29-1 and TRBJ1-3; 12 positions agree with TRBD1. After removal of 7 bases from V and 0 bases from J, the junction contained 1 base not matched to a gene. Germline V gene data show CDR1 as SQVTM and CDR2 as ANQGSEA. The CDR3 has 14 amino acids.

This chain joins TRBV5-1 and TRBJ1-2; 9 bases align to TRBD1. Germline V CDR1 and CDR2: SGHRS, YFSETQ. The CDR3 sequence is 15 residues long. V lost 3 bases, J lost 5 bases, and 8 bases stayed unmatched. CDR3 loop: CASSWGDRAWYGYTF. The CDR3 DNA reads as TGCGCCAGCAGCTGGGGGGACAGGGCATGGTATGGCTACACCTTC.

Comments on this clone: At one of its ends the junction is not consistent with the germline gene, which may arise from a read error. The V call is TRBV7-9, the J call TRBJ2-5, with no clear D. The CDR3 has 11 amino acids. Germline V CDR1 and CDR2: SEHNR, FQNEAQ (reference sequence). The CDR3 DNA follows: TGTGCCAGCAGCCCGGCGGCGGCAAAGGACTTC. Its protein product is CASSPAAAKDF.

The chain employs TRBV25-1 and TRBJ1-2, with D maybe TRBD1 (5 bases). Germline V gene lookup returns CDR1 MGHDK and CDR2 SYGVNS. CDR3 length: 15 amino acids. Trimming took off 3 bases at V and 5 bases at J, with 16 bases between the two ends. This CDR3 reads CASSDRSAGLYGYTF. The CDR3 nucleotides read TGTGCCAGCAGTGATAGGAGCGCAGGGCTGTATGGCTACACCTTC.